A single T cell receptor (beta chain) is shown here with its context. A read error may account for a junction end that differs from germline. The CDR3 totals 11 residues. Germline CDR1 reads MNHEY; CDR2 reads SVGAGI. The data were obtained in a study of blood T cell repertoires in COVID-19. Study-level information: The analysed material was cDNA or gDNA that came from T cells, B-cell-depleted T cells, or PBMCs.

Source study methods: Nucleated cell counts were estimated from reference gene primer amplification. The protocol was immunoSEQ multiplex PCR, while the TCRdb copy is restricted to in-frame clones and leaves out a portion. V, J and clone size reflect that table, while D and trimming were determined from the DNA. The sample consists of about 190,000 clones, more than 70% of them appearing once. The sequence was obtained from a woman aged 30 to 39 with acute or convalescent COVID-19. Sequenced input: peripheral blood. The V gene is TRBV6-5, the J gene TRBJ1-2, with TRBD1 matching over 7 bases. The CDR3 DNA reads as TGTGCCAGCACCAAAACGAGGGGACAGCGCTTC. This translates into CASTKTRGQRF.